This T cell receptor (beta chain) was sequenced during a study of T cell clonotyping in hematopoietic cell transplantation. Turning to the study itself: Recipient samples before transplant were obtained post-cytoreduction. Study-wide findings and caveats: Broader posttransplant TCR repertoire diversity was predicted by graft donor and pretransplant recipient Inverse Simpson Index values.

Repertoires were generated with immunoSEQ multiplex PCR, while TCRdb's copy carries only in-frame clones and drops some. This table has around 25,000 clones, roughly 71% appearing once. This CDR3 is 13 amino acids long. Trimming at V came to 2 bases and at J to 10 bases, leaving 8 bases not matched to a gene. Germline values: CDR1 SQVTM, CDR2 ANQGSEA. The sample's time point: recipient sample about 28 days before transplant, after cytoreduction. To note about this clone: The antigen remains undetermined.

The clonotype comes from a man in his fifties with myelodysplastic syndrome. Some clones in this sample may be carry-over from other donors' samples. Sample: peripheral blood mononuclear cells, taken before stem cell transplant. The chain carries TRBV29-1 and TRBJ2-1; 7 nucleotides align to TRBD2. The CDR3 region is CSVERREPGEQFF. The DNA of the CDR3 is TGCAGCGTTGAACGGCGGGAGCCAGGAGAGCAGTTCTTC.